This T cell receptor beta chain was sequenced in a study of cytomegalovirus exposure and HLA in healthy donors. As to this clone: Its antigen is not identified.

This CDR3 region has 15 residues. The germline V gene encodes CDR1 MNHNY and CDR2 SVGAGI (reference sequence). With 5 bases clipped from V and 0 bases from J, the junction kept 4 bases outside the gene matches. Amplification used 60 Vbeta primers and 13 Jbeta primers. Authors' methods: Counted up in a later analysis, unique TCR beta chains came to some 75 million, with some 11 million shared. Method: immunoSEQ multiplex PCR; TCRdb's copy keeps in-frame clones and lacks some. That table supplies the V and J calls and clone size; D and trimming were determined from the DNA. The sample carries a few hundred thousand clones, roughly four fifths recorded once. General study findings and limits: Upon later analysis, TCR association rates were observed to vary by HLA locus, being highest for DRB1 and lowest for HLA-C. Cytomegalovirus association was assigned to 170 or so TCR beta chains.

Sequenced input: PBMCs. The clonotype was recovered from a woman between 40 and 50 years old in good health and CMV-seropositive. The chain recombines TRBV6-6 with TRBJ2-3, with 8 bases that match TRBD1. Written as DNA, the CDR3 is TGTGCCAGCAGTCACGGACAGGGAAGCACAGATACGCAGTATTTT. Its protein product is CASSHGQGSTDTQYF.